One and the same sample provided the 21 T cell receptor beta chains below, sequenced in a study of OX40 agonist ivuxolimab in advanced cancers. Data came from immunoSEQ multiplex PCR; TCRdb stores just in-frame clones and leaves some out. The table lists approximately 69,000 clones, 85% of them singletons. The material was CD4+ or CD8+ T cells sorted from blood, obtained in a trial of the OX40 agonist ivuxolimab. These receptors all come from an adult with an advanced solid tumor such as melanoma, head and neck, liver or kidney cancer.

The genes are TRBV30 and TRBJ1-2; D gene ambiguous. V was cut by 2 bases and J by 7 bases, with 14 bases left in between. CDR3 length equals 13 residues. Germline CDR1 reads GTSNPN; CDR2 reads SVGIG (reference sequence). The CDR3 bases are TGTGCCTGGAGTACGGGTCTTGGTGGTGGCTACACCTTC. This sequence encodes CAWSTGLGGGYTF.

The rearrangement joins TRBV10-1 to TRBJ2-7; 7 bases are shared with TRBD1. Germline CDR1 and CDR2: WNHNN and SYGVQD (reference sequence). V was clipped by 10 bases and J by 5 bases; unmatched bases: 8. CDR3 length: 12 amino acids. The CDR3 region is CATQTGNHEQYF. The CDR3 bases are TGCGCCACCCAGACAGGGAACCACGAGCAGTACTTC.

The rearrangement uses TRBV9 and TRBJ2-5; 7 bases are shared with TRBD1. The CDR3 contains 15 residues. Germline loops: CDR1 SGDLS, CDR2 YYNGEE. After removal of 0 bases from V and 3 bases from J, the junction contained 5 bases not matched to a gene. The CDR3 sequence: CASSVAGGAKETQYF. In DNA, the CDR3 is TGTGCCAGCAGCGTAGCAGGGGGAGCAAAAGAGACCCAGTACTTC. The full variable domain, its missing parts supplied by reference TRBV9 and TRBJ2-5, is DSGVTQTPKHLITATGQRVTLRCSPRSGDLSVYWYQQSLDQGLQFLIQYYNGEERAKGNILERFSAQQFPDLHSELNLSSLELGDSALYFCASSVAGGAKETQYFGPGTRLLVL.

This clone occurred once. The J gene is TRBJ2-3, the V gene TRBV4-2; 9 bases agree with TRBD2. V gave up 2 bases and J gave up 3 bases; unmatched junction bases: 9. Looked up from germline, CDR1 is LGHNA and CDR2 is YNFKEQ. The CDR3 extends over 17 amino acids. CDR3: CASSQTGREGPTDTQYF. In DNA form, the CDR3 reads TGTGCCAGCAGCCAAACGGGGCGGGAGGGCCCGACAGATACGCAGTATTTT.

The chain is built from TRBV10-2 and TRBJ2-1; D tentatively fits TRBD1 or TRBD2 (7 bases each). Trimming stripped 6 bases from V and 3 bases from J, with 12 bases between. The CDR3 spans 14 residues. The germline gives CDR1 WSHSY, CDR2 SAAADI. For the CDR3, the DNA is TGCGCCAGCAGGCCAGGGGGGGGCTACAATGAGCAGTTCTTC. The encoded protein is CASRPGGGYNEQFF.

The V call is TRBV7-6, the J call TRBJ2-1; weak D call: TRBD1 (5 bases). The V end lost 0 bases, the J end lost 1 base, and 10 bases lay between the germline ends. This CDR3 is built from 16 residues. The germline gives CDR1 SGHVS, CDR2 FNYEAQ. In DNA, the CDR3 is TGTGCCAGCAGCTTAGCGCAGGGCAGGTCCTACAATGAGCAGTTCTTC. As protein: CASSLAQGRSYNEQFF.

Only one count was recorded for this clone. A junction end diverges from the germline sequence, so it may reflect a read error. This chain connects TRBV28 to TRBJ2-7; D unclear. This CDR3 comprises 12 residues. Germline V gene sequence: CDR1 MDHEN, CDR2 SYDVKM. The CDR3 DNA reads TGTGCCAGCAGTTCCCTGGCTGGTGGGTATAACTTC. Protein product: CASSSLAGGYNF.

This chain joins TRBV7-9 and TRBJ1-2; 10 bases fit TRBD1. J was trimmed by 6 bases and V by 5 bases; bases with no gene match: 12. The CDR3 is 16 amino acids. Germline lookup yields CDR1 SEHNR and CDR2 FQNEAQ (reference sequence). CDR3 coding DNA: TGTGCCAGCAGCCCCACGCGCGTCGGGACAGGGGATGGCTACACCTTC. Its translation is CASSPTRVGTGDGYTF.

This chain joins TRBV2 and TRBJ2-7; 7 nucleotides align to TRBD1. The length of the CDR3 is 13 residues. CDR1 is SNHLY and CDR2 is FYNNEI in the germline V gene. Trimming cost V 9 bases and J 4 bases; bases outside gene matches: 9. Here the CDR3 DNA reads TGTGCCAGTCAACGACAGGGCTTTTACGAGCAGTACGTC. It specifies CASQRQGFYEQYV.

The chain links TRBV9 to TRBJ2-3; TRBD1 aligns across 9 bases. CDR3 size: 15 residues. V trimming: 4 bases; J trimming: 2 bases; junction bases outside the gene matches: 5. CDR1 SGDLS and CDR2 YYNGEE come from the germline V gene. This chain's CDR3 is CASSRTGAATDTQYF. The DNA for the CDR3 is TGTGCCAGCAGCCGGACAGGGGCGGCCACAGATACGCAGTATTTT.

The chain is built from TRBV21-1 and TRBJ2-6; no check of the table's D call, TRBD2, against the DNA was made. TRBV21-1 is classified as a pseudogene. This CDR3 has 16 residues. The chain's CDR3 is CASSPSDGSLANVLTF. CDR3 DNA: TGTGCCAGCAGCCCCTCCGACGGGTCTCTGGCCAACGTCCTGACTTTC.

V gene TRBV7-8 combines with J gene TRBJ1-1, with D perhaps TRBD1 (5 bases). V was pared by 5 bases and J by 11 bases, with 18 bases between. Germline CDR1 is SGHVS and CDR2 is FQNEAQ. This CDR3 spans 13 amino acids. CDR3 sequence reads: CASSPKTRGRAFF. The CDR3 DNA follows: TGTGCCAGCAGCCCAAAGACCCGGGGACGGGCTTTCTTT.

V gene TRBV27 combines with J gene TRBJ2-3; D may be TRBD1 (6 bases). This CDR3 spans 15 amino acids. Trimming took 9 bases from V and 2 from J, leaving 18 bases between them. Germline V gene data show CDR1 as MNHEY and CDR2 as SMNVEV (reference sequence). CDR3 residues: CARLTGLPITDTQYF. The CDR3 DNA is TGTGCCAGGTTAACAGGGTTGCCGATCACAGATACGCAGTATTTT.

The rearrangement joins TRBV6-1 to TRBJ2-7; the D gene is possibly TRBD1 (5 bases). Germline assignment: CDR1 MNHNS and CDR2 SASEGT. The V gene lost 4 bases and the J gene lost 2 bases, with 12 bases spanning the gap. The CDR3 runs 14 residues. CDR3 sequence reads: CASSVSDTTYEQYF. In nucleotides, the CDR3 is TGTGCCAGCAGTGTCTCGGACACCACCTACGAGCAGTACTTC.

The V gene is TRBV28, the J gene TRBJ1-1; D not resolved. The CDR3 covers 13 residues. The V end lost 5 bases, the J end lost 1 base, and 8 bases lay between the germline ends. Germline loops: CDR1 MDHEN, CDR2 SYDVKM. The CDR3: CASSASKNTEAFF. In nucleotides, the CDR3 is TGTGCCAGCAGTGCCAGCAAGAACACTGAAGCTTTCTTT.

CDR3 loop: CASSLGVSPNYEQYF. The CDR3 coding sequence is TGTGCCAGCAGCTTAGGGGTCAGCCCAAACTACGAGCAGTACTTC. The V gene is TRBV11-2, the J gene TRBJ2-7; D remains unclear. The CDR3 consists of 15 residues. Germline CDR1 SGHAT, CDR2 FQNNGV. V gave up 1 base and J gave up 3 bases, with 13 bases separating them.

The chain joins TRBV5-1 to TRBJ2-3, with 8 nucleotides matching TRBD2. Germline lookup yields CDR1 SGHRS and CDR2 YFSETQ. Trimming at V came to 6 bases and at J to 2 bases, leaving 5 bases not matched to a gene. The CDR3 is 14 amino acids. CDR3 in DNA: TGCGCCAGCACCTTACTAGCGGCCACAGATACGCAGTATTTT. Residues: CASTLLAATDTQYF.

The chain combines TRBV4-1 with TRBJ2-7, with 7 bases lining up with TRBD1. The V segment lost 5 bases and the J segment 4 bases; nucleotides outside the gene matches: 5. Germline V gives CDR1 MGHRA, CDR2 YSYEKL. The CDR3 loop spans 13 amino acids. CDR3 sequence reads: CASSLDRLYEQYF. The DNA of the CDR3 is TGCGCCAGCAGCTTGGACAGGTTGTACGAGCAGTACTTC.

This chain joins TRBV5-6 and TRBJ1-1; D gene ambiguous. Trimming shortened V by 5 bases and J by 1 base, and 15 bases separated the two germline ends. The CDR3 has 15 residues. Germline V gives CDR1 SGHDT, CDR2 YYEEEE. The CDR3 DNA sequence: TGTGCCAGCAGTCCTCACCCAGCCTCGAACACTGAAGCTTTCTTT. Protein: CASSPHPASNTEAFF.

This chain uses TRBV7-9 with TRBJ2-2; unclear D gene. From germline, CDR1 is SEHNR and CDR2 FQNEAQ (reference sequence). Trimming shortened V by 11 bases and J by 0 bases, and 4 bases separated the two germline ends. The CDR3 runs 11 residues. The CDR3 bases are TGTGCCTGTTCGAACACCGGGGAGCTGTTTTTT. Protein product: CACSNTGELFF. The variable domain in full, with the rest retrieved from reference TRBV7-9 and TRBJ2-2, is DTGVSQNPRHKITKRGQNVTFRCDPISEHNRLYWYRQTLGQGPEFLTYFQNEAQLEKSRLLSDRFSAERPKGSFSTLEIQRTEQGDSAMYLCACSNTGELFFGEGSRLTVL.

This clone came up a few times. V is TRBV18 and J is TRBJ1-4, with TRBD1 as a possible D gene (6 bases). Trimming cost V 3 bases and J 8 bases, with 13 bases left between them. Germline V gene sequence: CDR1 KGHSH, CDR2 LQKENI. The CDR3 sequence is 14 residues long. Here the CDR3 DNA reads TGTGCCAGCTCACCCAGGGGTTATTTCGAAAAACTGTTTTTT. Amino acid sequence: CASSPRGYFEKLFF.